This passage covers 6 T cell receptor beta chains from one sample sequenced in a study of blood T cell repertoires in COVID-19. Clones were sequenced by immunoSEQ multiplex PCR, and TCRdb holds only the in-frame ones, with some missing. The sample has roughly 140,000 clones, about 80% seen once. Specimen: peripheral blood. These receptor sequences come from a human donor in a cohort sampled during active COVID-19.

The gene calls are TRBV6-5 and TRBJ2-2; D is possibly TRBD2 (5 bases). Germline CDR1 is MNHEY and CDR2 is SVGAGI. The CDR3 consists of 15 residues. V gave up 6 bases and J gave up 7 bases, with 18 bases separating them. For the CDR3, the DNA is TGTGCCAGCAGAAATTTGGTCGGGGTTGGCGGGGAGCTGTTTTTT. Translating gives CASRNLVGVGGELFF.

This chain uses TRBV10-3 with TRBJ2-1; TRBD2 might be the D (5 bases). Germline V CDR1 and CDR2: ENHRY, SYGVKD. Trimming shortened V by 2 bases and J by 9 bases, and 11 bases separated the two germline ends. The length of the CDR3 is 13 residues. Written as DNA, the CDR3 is TGTGCCATCAGTGAGCTAGCTATAGGTGAGCAGTTCTTC. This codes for CAISELAIGEQFF.

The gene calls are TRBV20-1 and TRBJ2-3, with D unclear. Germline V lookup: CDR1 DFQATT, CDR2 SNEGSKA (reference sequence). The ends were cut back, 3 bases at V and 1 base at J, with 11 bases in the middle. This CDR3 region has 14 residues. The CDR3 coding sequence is TGCAGTGCTAGTCTGGTGAGCCGCACAGATACGCAGTATTTT. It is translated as CSASLVSRTDTQYF.

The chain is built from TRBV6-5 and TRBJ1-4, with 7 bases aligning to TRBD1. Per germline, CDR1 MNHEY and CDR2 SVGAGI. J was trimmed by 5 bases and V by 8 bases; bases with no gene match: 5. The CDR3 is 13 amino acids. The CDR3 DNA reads TGTGCCAGCCATGACAGGGCAAATGAAAAACTGTTTTTT. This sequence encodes CASHDRANEKLFF.

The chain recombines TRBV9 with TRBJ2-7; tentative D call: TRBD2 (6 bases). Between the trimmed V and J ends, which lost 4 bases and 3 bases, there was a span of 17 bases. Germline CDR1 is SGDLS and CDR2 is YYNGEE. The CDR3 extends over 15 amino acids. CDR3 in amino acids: CASSPGVGFIYEQYF. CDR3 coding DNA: TGTGCCAGCAGCCCGGGGGTGGGTTTTATCTACGAGCAGTACTTC. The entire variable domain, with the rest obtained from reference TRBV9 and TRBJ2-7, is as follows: DSGVTQTPKHLITATGQRVTLRCSPRSGDLSVYWYQQSLDQGLQFLIQYYNGEERAKGNILERFSAQQFPDLHSELNLSSLELGDSALYFCASSPGVGFIYEQYFGPGTRLTVT.

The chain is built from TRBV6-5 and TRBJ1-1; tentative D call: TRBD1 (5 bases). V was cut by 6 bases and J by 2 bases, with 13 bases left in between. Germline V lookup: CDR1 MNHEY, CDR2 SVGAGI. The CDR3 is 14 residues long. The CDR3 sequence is CASRPGHTNTEAFF. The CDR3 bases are TGTGCCAGCAGACCAGGACACACAAACACTGAAGCTTTCTTT.